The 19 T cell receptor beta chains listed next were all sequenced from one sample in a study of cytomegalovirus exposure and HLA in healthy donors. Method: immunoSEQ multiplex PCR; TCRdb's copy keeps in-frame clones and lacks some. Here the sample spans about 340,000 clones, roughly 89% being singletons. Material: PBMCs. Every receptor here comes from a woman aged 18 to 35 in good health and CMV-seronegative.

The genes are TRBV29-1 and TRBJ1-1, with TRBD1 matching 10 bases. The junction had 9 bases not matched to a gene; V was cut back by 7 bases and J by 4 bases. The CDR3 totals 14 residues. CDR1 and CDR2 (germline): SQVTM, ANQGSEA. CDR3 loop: CSAATGTGATEAFF. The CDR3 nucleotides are TGCAGCGCCGCTACCGGGACAGGGGCCACTGAAGCTTTCTTT.

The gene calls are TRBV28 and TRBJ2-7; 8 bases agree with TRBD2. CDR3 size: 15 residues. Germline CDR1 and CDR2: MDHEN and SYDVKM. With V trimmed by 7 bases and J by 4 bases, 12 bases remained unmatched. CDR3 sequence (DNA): TGTGCCAGCACGGTGGGTAGCGGGATATTGTACGAGCAGTACTTC. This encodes CASTVGSGILYEQYF.

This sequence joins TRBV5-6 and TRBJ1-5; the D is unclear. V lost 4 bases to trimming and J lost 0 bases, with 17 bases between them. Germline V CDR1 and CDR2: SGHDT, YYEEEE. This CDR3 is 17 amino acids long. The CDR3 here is CASSGPGLSDSNQPQHF. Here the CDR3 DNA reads TGTGCCAGCAGCGGACCCGGACTGTCAGATAGCAATCAGCCCCAGCATTTT.

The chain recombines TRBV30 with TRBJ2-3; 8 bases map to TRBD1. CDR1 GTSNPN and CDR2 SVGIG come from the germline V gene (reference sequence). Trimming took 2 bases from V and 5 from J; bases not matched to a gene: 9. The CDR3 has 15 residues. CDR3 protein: CAWSYTGGGLDTQYF. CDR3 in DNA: TGTGCCTGGAGTTATACAGGGGGAGGTTTAGATACGCAGTATTTT.

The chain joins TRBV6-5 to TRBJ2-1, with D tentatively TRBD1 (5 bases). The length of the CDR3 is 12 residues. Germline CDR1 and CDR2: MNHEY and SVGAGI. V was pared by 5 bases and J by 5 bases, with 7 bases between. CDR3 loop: CASSPGHNEQFF. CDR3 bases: TGTGCCAGCAGTCCAGGGCACAATGAGCAGTTCTTC.

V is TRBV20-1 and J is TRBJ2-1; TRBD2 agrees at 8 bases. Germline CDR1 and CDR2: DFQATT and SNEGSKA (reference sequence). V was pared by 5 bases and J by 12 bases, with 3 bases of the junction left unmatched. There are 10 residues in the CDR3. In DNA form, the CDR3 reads TGCAGTGCTCCTCGGGAGGGGCAGTTCTTC. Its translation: CSAPREGQFF.

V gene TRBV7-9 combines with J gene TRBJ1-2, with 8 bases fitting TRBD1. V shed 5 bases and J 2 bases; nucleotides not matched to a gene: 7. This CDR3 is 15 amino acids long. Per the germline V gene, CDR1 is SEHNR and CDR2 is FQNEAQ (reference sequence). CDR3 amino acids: CASSRGQGANYGYTF. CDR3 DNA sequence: TGTGCCAGCAGCCGGGGTCAGGGGGCGAACTATGGCTACACCTTC.

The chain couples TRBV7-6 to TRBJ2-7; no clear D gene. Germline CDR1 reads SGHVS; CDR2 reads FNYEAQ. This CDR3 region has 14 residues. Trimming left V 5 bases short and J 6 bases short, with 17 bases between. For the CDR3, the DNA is TGTGCCAGCAGCCTGAGCCCGAGCCTCCCCGAGCAGTACTTC. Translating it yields CASSLSPSLPEQYF.

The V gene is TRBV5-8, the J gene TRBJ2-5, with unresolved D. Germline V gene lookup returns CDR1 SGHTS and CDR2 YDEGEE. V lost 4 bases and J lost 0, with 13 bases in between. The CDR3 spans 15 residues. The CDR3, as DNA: TGTGCCAGCAGCCGGGTTCTCTCTGACCAAGAGACCCAGTACTTC. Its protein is CASSRVLSDQETQYF. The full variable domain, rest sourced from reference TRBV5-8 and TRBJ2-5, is EAGVTQSPTHLIKTRGQQATLRCSPISGHTSVYWYQQALGLGLQFLLWYDEGEERNRGNFPPRFSGRQFPNYSSELNVNALELEDSALYLCASSRVLSDQETQYFGPGTRLLVL.

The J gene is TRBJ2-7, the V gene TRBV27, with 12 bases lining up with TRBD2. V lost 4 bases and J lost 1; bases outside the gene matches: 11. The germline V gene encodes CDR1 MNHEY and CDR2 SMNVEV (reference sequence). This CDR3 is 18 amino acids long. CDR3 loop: CASSSRTSGIGASYEQYF. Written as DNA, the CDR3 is TGTGCCAGCAGTTCAAGGACTAGCGGGATAGGTGCTTCCTACGAGCAGTACTTC.

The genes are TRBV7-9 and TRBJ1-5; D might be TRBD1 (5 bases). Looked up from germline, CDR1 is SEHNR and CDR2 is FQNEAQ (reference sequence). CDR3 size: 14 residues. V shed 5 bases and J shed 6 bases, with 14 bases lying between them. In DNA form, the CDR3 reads TGTGCCAGCAGCCGAGGAGTGGGGGGTCAGCCCCAGCATTTT. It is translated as CASSRGVGGQPQHF.

The CDR3 region is CSVEDRTGREAFF. DNA of the CDR3: TGCAGCGTTGAAGACCGGACAGGGCGGGAAGCTTTCTTT. This chain joins TRBV29-1 and TRBJ1-1, with 8 bases that match TRBD1. V shed 0 bases and J 8 bases; nucleotides not matched to a gene: 5. The CDR3 runs 13 residues. Germline V lookup: CDR1 SQVTM, CDR2 ANQGSEA.

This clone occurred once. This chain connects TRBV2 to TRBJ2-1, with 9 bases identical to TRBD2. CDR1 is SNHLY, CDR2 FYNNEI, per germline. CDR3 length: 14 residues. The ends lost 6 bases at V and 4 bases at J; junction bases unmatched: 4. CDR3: CASRPLAGYNEQFF. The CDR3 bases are TGTGCCAGCAGGCCTCTAGCGGGGTACAATGAGCAGTTCTTC. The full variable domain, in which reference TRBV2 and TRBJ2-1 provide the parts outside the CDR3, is EPEVTQTPSHQVTQMGQEVILRCVPISNHLYFYWYRQILGQKVEFLVSFYNNEISEKSEIFDDQFSVERPDGSNFTLKIRSTKLEDSAMYFCASRPLAGYNEQFFGPGTRLTVL.

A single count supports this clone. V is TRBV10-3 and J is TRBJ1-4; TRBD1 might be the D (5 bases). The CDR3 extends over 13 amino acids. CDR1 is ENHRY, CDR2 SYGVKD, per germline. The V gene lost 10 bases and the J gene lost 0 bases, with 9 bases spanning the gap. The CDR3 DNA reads TGTGCCACGACAGTTGCAACTAATGAAAAACTGTTTTTT. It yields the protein CATTVATNEKLFF.

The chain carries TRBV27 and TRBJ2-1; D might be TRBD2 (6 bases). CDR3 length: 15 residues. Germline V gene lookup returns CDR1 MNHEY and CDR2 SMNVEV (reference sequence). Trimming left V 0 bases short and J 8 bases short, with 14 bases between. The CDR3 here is CASSLSVLPGDEQFF. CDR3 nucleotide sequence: TGTGCCAGCAGTTTATCGGTTCTCCCGGGGGATGAGCAGTTCTTC.

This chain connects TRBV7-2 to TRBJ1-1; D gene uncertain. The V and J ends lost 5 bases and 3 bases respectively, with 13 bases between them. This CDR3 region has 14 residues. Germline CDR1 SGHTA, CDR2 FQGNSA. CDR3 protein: CASSRLAPDTEAFF. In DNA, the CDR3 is TGTGCCAGCAGCAGACTGGCCCCGGACACTGAAGCTTTCTTT.

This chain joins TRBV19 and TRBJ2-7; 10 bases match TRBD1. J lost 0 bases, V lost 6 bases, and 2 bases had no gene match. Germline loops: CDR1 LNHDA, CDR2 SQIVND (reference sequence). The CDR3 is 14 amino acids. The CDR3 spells CASRGTGVSYEQYF. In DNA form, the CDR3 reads TGTGCCAGTAGGGGGACAGGGGTCTCCTACGAGCAGTACTTC.

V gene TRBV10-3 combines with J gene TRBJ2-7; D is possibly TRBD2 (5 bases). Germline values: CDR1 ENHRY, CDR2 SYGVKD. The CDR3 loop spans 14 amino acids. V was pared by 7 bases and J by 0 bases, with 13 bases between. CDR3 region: CAINRTPSSYEQYF. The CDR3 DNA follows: TGTGCCATCAACCGGACTCCCTCCTCCTACGAGCAGTACTTC.

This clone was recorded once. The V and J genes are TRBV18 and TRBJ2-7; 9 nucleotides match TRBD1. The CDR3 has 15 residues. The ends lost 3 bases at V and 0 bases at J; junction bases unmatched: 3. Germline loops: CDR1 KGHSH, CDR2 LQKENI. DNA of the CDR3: TGTGCCAGCTCACCGACAGGGGGGAGCTCCTACGAGCAGTACTTC. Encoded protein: CASSPTGGSSYEQYF.